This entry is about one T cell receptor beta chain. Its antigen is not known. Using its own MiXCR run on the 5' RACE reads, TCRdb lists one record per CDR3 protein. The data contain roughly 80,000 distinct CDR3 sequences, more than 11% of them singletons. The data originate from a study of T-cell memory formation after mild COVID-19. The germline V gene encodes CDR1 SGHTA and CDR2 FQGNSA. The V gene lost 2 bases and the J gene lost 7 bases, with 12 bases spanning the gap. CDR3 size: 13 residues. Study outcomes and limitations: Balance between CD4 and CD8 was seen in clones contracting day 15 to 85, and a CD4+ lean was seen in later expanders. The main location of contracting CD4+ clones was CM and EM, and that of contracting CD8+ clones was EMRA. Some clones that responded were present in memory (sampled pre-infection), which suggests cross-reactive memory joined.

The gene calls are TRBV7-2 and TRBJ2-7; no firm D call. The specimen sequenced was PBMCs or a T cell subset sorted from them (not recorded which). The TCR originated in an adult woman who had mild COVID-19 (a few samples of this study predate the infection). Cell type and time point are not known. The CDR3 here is CASSLLSNPEQYF. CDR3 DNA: TGTGCCAGCAGCTTATTAAGCAATCCAGAGCAGTACTTC. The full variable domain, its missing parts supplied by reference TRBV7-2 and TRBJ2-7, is GAGVSQSPSNKVTEKGKDVELRCDPISGHTALYWYRQSLGQGLEFLIYFQGNSAPDKSGLPSDRFSAERTGGSVSTLTIQRTQQEDSAVYLCASSLLSNPEQYFGPGTRLTVT.